The next 2 T cell receptor beta chains were all read from a single sample in a study of graft-versus-host responses after intestinal transplantation. TCRdb's table, derived via immunoSEQ multiplex PCR, lists solely in-frame clones and lacks some. In the table there are about 27,000 clones, around 80% of which are singletons. Their antigens remain unidentified. The sample in question was unstimulated CD8+ T cells sorted from spleen or lymph node cells, obtained before transplant. These receptors came from a human donor who was the organ donor for an intestinal transplant.

This chain links TRBV7-9 with TRBJ2-1; the D is unclear. Trimming took 5 bases from V and 8 from J, leaving 10 bases between them. There are 12 residues in the CDR3. Per germline, CDR1 SEHNR and CDR2 FQNEAQ (reference sequence). This chain's CDR3 is CASSPSKDEQFF. The CDR3 DNA reads as TGTGCCAGCAGCCCTAGTAAGGATGAGCAGTTCTTC.

This rearrangement joins TRBV13 to TRBJ1-2; D uncertain. V was shortened by 3 bases and J by 2 bases, with 13 bases between the two germline ends. The germline V gene has CDR1 PRHDT and CDR2 FYEKMQ (reference sequence). This CDR3 is built from 15 residues. CDR3 loop: CASSFFRSYNYGYTF. For the CDR3, the DNA is TGTGCCAGCAGCTTTTTCAGGTCGTACAACTATGGCTACACCTTC.